These T cell receptor beta chains were read from a single sample in a study of early stage breast cancer tumors. Using immunoSEQ multiplex PCR, the repertoire was profiled, and TCRdb retains in-frame clones only, with some absent. The table shows about 69,000 clones, with approximately 84% occurring only once. The sequenced material came from blood. These receptor sequences come from a person aged 40-50 years with breast cancer. Both conserved end residues are part of each CDR3. The D gene is left open where the match is weak. Size values are once, few and many counts, or a class for expanded clones, and some rows have none.

abundance: NA
d_gene: NA
j_gene: TRBJ1-1
v_gene: TRBV10-2
CDR3aa: CASSENRQSMNTEAFF
CDR3nt: TGCGCCAGCAGTGAGAACCGACAGAGCATGAACACTGAAGCTTTCTTT

abundance: NA
d_gene: TRBD2
j_gene: TRBJ2-1
v_gene: TRBV27
CDR3aa: CASSLTSGSEQFF
CDR3nt: TGTGCCAGCAGTTTAACTAGCGGTAGTGAGCAGTTCTTC

abundance: NA
d_gene: TRBD1
j_gene: TRBJ2-2
v_gene: TRBV7-8
CDR3aa: CASSLEAGGNTGELFF
CDR3nt: TGTGCCAGCAGCTTAGAGGCAGGGGGCAACACCGGGGAGCTGTTTTTT

abundance: few
d_gene: NA
j_gene: TRBJ1-1
v_gene: TRBV5-1
CDR3aa: CASSTHLSMNTEAFF
CDR3nt: TGCGCCAGCAGCACCCACCTTTCAATGAACACTGAAGCTTTCTTT

abundance: NA
d_gene: NA
j_gene: TRBJ1-3
v_gene: TRBV28
CDR3aa: CASRATGSGNTIYF
CDR3nt: TGTGCCAGCAGGGCGACGGGCTCTGGAAACACCATATATTTT

abundance: NA
d_gene: NA
j_gene: TRBJ1-2
v_gene: TRBV30
CDR3aa: CAWKTISGYGYTF
CDR3nt: TGTGCCTGGAAGACAATTAGTGGCTATGGCTACACCTTC

abundance: NA
d_gene: TRBD2
j_gene: TRBJ2-1
v_gene: TRBV11-2
CDR3aa: CASSRALAEDEQFF
CDR3nt: TGTGCCAGCAGCCGCGCACTAGCGGAGGATGAGCAGTTCTTC

abundance: NA
d_gene: NA
j_gene: TRBJ1-2
v_gene: TRBV19
CDR3aa: CASNRGQPFYGYTF
CDR3nt: TGTGCCAGTAACCGGGGGCAGCCCTTCTATGGCTACACCTTC

abundance: NA
d_gene: TRBD2
j_gene: TRBJ2-7
v_gene: TRBV6-1
CDR3aa: CASKLAGGLYEQYF
CDR3nt: TGTGCCAGCAAGCTAGCGGGAGGACTCTACGAGCAGTACTTC

abundance: NA
d_gene: NA
j_gene: TRBJ2-1
v_gene: TRBV2
CDR3aa: CASSDWGEQFF
CDR3nt: TGTGCCAGCAGTGATTGGGGGGAGCAGTTCTTC

abundance: NA
d_gene: NA
j_gene: TRBJ2-7
v_gene: TRBV2
CDR3aa: CASSSGEDEQYF
CDR3nt: TGTGCCAGCAGTTCGGGAGAAGACGAGCAGTACTTC

abundance: once
d_gene: TRBD2
j_gene: TRBJ2-3
v_gene: TRBV5-1
CDR3aa: CASSETLAGGTDTQYF
CDR3nt: TGCGCCAGCAGCGAAACCCTAGCGGGAGGCACAGATACGCAGTATTTT

abundance: few
d_gene: NA
j_gene: TRBJ1-1
v_gene: TRBV20-1
CDR3aa: CSAFWTEAFF
CDR3nt: TGCAGTGCGTTTTGGACAGAAGCTTTCTTT

abundance: NA
d_gene: NA
j_gene: TRBJ2-5
v_gene: TRBV28
CDR3aa: CASSYGTASRETQYF
CDR3nt: TGTGCCAGCAGCTATGGGACGGCCTCTAGGGAGACCCAGTACTTC

abundance: medium-sized
d_gene: TRBD2
j_gene: TRBJ2-2
v_gene: TRBV6-5
CDR3aa: CASSLGTSDTGELFF
CDR3nt: TGTGCCAGCAGTCTTGGGACTAGCGACACCGGGGAGCTGTTTTTT

abundance: NA
d_gene: NA
j_gene: TRBJ2-3
v_gene: TRBV7-2
CDR3aa: CASSSFTDTQYF
CDR3nt: TGTGCCAGCAGCTCATTCACAGATACGCAGTATTTT

abundance: NA
d_gene: TRBD1
j_gene: TRBJ1-4
v_gene: TRBV7-6
CDR3aa: CASSPWDRGREKLFF
CDR3nt: TGTGCCAGCAGCCCATGGGACAGGGGAAGAGAAAAACTGTTTTTT

abundance: NA
d_gene: TRBD1
j_gene: TRBJ2-7
v_gene: TRBV6-5
CDR3aa: CASSPRDRDYEQYF
CDR3nt: TGTGCCAGCAGCCCCCGGGACAGGGACTACGAGCAGTACTTC

abundance: NA
d_gene: TRBD1
j_gene: TRBJ2-7
v_gene: TRBV28
CDR3aa: CASSPRDRGQEQYF
CDR3nt: TGTGCCAGCAGTCCGAGGGACAGGGGGCAAGAGCAGTACTTC

abundance: once
d_gene: NA
j_gene: TRBJ2-1
v_gene: TRBV4-2
CDR3aa: CASSPYRSMGYNEQFF
CDR3nt: TGTGCCAGCAGCCCTTACCGTAGTATGGGTTACAATGAGCAGTTCTTC

abundance: NA
d_gene: NA
j_gene: TRBJ1-4
v_gene: TRBV4-1
CDR3aa: CASSREGSRNEKLFF
CDR3nt: TGCGCCAGCAGCCGGGAGGGCTCAAGGAATGAAAAACTGTTTTTT

abundance: NA
d_gene: NA
j_gene: TRBJ2-1
v_gene: TRBV7-6
CDR3aa: CASSLVDSSYNEQFF
CDR3nt: TGTGCCAGCAGCTTAGTGGATAGCTCCTACAATGAGCAGTTCTTC

abundance: NA
d_gene: TRBD2
j_gene: TRBJ2-7
v_gene: TRBV5-4
CDR3aa: CASRAPGTSIDEQYF
CDR3nt: TGTGCCAGCAGGGCCCCCGGGACTAGTATCGACGAGCAGTACTTC

abundance: NA
d_gene: NA
j_gene: TRBJ2-1
v_gene: TRBV10-2
CDR3aa: CASIPTGAGDEQFF
CDR3nt: TGCGCCAGCATCCCGACGGGGGCTGGGGATGAGCAGTTCTTC

abundance: NA
d_gene: NA
j_gene: TRBJ1-1
v_gene: TRBV9
CDR3aa: CASSVDLFGEAFF
CDR3nt: TGTGCCAGCAGCGTAGATCTATTCGGGGAAGCTTTCTTT

abundance: NA
d_gene: TRBD2
j_gene: TRBJ2-2
v_gene: TRBV30
CDR3aa: CAWSWDPGRTGELFF
CDR3nt: TGTGCCTGGAGTTGGGATCCCGGGAGGACCGGGGAGCTGTTTTTT

abundance: NA
d_gene: TRBD1
j_gene: TRBJ1-2
v_gene: TRBV19
CDR3aa: CASSIDRGSNYGYTF
CDR3nt: TGTGCCAGTAGTATTGACAGGGGAAGTAACTATGGCTACACCTTC

abundance: NA
d_gene: TRBD1
j_gene: TRBJ1-1
v_gene: TRBV5-3
CDR3aa: CARSHKLGGRRDTEAFF
CDR3nt: TGTGCCAGAAGCCACAAACTAGGGGGCCGGCGAGACACTGAAGCTTTCTTT

abundance: NA
d_gene: NA
j_gene: TRBJ2-3
v_gene: TRBV5-1
CDR3aa: CASRDLGHTQYF
CDR3nt: TGCGCCAGCAGAGATCTAGGCCATACGCAGTATTTT

abundance: NA
d_gene: TRBD1
j_gene: TRBJ1-2
v_gene: TRBV6-5
CDR3aa: CASSYGQGRDGYTF
CDR3nt: TGTGCCAGCAGCTACGGACAGGGGAGAGATGGCTACACCTTC

abundance: NA
d_gene: NA
j_gene: TRBJ2-6
v_gene: TRBV10-2
CDR3aa: CASSPRPKLADSEGANVLTF
CDR3nt: TGCGCCAGCAGCCCTAGACCGAAACTAGCTGACTCTGAAGGGGCCAACGTCCTGACTTTC

abundance: NA
d_gene: TRBD1
j_gene: TRBJ2-7
v_gene: TRBV28
CDR3aa: CASSLQPGQLLSYEQYF
CDR3nt: TGTGCCAGCAGTCTACAACCGGGACAGCTACTTTCCTACGAGCAGTACTTC

abundance: NA
d_gene: TRBD1
j_gene: TRBJ1-3
v_gene: TRBV4-1
CDR3aa: CASSQGDRASSGNTIYF
CDR3nt: TGCGCCAGCAGCCAAGGGGACAGGGCGAGCTCTGGAAACACCATATATTTT

abundance: once
d_gene: NA
j_gene: TRBJ2-3
v_gene: TRBV9
CDR3aa: CASSFRGGFTDTQYF
CDR3nt: TGTGCCAGCAGCTTCCGTGGGGGATTCACAGATACGCAGTATTTT

abundance: NA
d_gene: NA
j_gene: TRBJ1-5
v_gene: TRBV27
CDR3aa: CASSYSSDQPQHF
CDR3nt: TGTGCCAGCAGTTACTCTTCCGATCAGCCCCAGCATTTT

abundance: NA
d_gene: TRBD2
j_gene: TRBJ2-2
v_gene: TRBV11-3
CDR3aa: CASSPPSGSPYTGELFF
CDR3nt: TGTGCCAGCAGCCCTCCCAGCGGGAGTCCGTACACCGGGGAGCTGTTTTTT

abundance: NA
d_gene: NA
j_gene: TRBJ2-3
v_gene: TRBV9
CDR3aa: CASSGFGYSTDTQYF
CDR3nt: TGTGCCAGCAGCGGGTTCGGTTACAGCACAGATACGCAGTATTTT

abundance: NA
d_gene: TRBD1
j_gene: TRBJ1-5
v_gene: TRBV30
CDR3aa: CAWDRGLSNQPQHF
CDR3nt: TGTGCCTGGGACAGGGGACTTAGCAATCAGCCCCAGCATTTT

abundance: NA
d_gene: TRBD2
j_gene: TRBJ2-1
v_gene: TRBV5-1
CDR3aa: CASAQSGSSYNEQFF
CDR3nt: TGCGCCAGCGCTCAGAGCGGGAGTTCCTACAATGAGCAGTTCTTC

abundance: NA
d_gene: NA
j_gene: TRBJ2-3
v_gene: TRBV7-9
CDR3aa: CASSLTDTQYF
CDR3nt: TGTGCCAGCAGCCTCACAGATACGCAGTATTTT

abundance: NA
d_gene: TRBD1
j_gene: TRBJ1-1
v_gene: TRBV18
CDR3aa: CASSPYPGQQNTEAFF
CDR3nt: TGTGCCAGCTCACCTTACCCGGGACAGCAGAACACTGAAGCTTTCTTT

abundance: NA
d_gene: TRBD1
j_gene: TRBJ2-7
v_gene: TRBV29-1
CDR3aa: CSVSRGRLYEQYF
CDR3nt: TGCAGCGTTAGTAGGGGGCGCTTATACGAGCAGTACTTC

abundance: NA
d_gene: NA
j_gene: TRBJ1-4
v_gene: TRBV28
CDR3aa: CASSSSGTYEKLFF
CDR3nt: TGTGCCAGCAGTTCATCCGGGACGTATGAAAAACTGTTTTTT

abundance: NA
d_gene: TRBD2
j_gene: TRBJ2-1
v_gene: TRBV30
CDR3aa: CAWSVSGMINNEQFF
CDR3nt: TGTGCCTGGAGTGTAAGCGGGATGATAAACAATGAGCAGTTCTTC

abundance: NA
d_gene: TRBD2
j_gene: TRBJ2-3
v_gene: TRBV6-5
CDR3aa: CASSYPGRGDTQYF
CDR3nt: TGTGCCAGCAGTTATCCCGGGAGGGGAGATACGCAGTATTTT

abundance: NA
d_gene: TRBD1
j_gene: TRBJ1-1
v_gene: TRBV5-4
CDR3aa: CASSSTGTNTEAFF
CDR3nt: TGTGCCAGCAGCTCGACAGGGACGAACACTGAAGCTTTCTTT

abundance: NA
d_gene: TRBD1
j_gene: TRBJ1-2
v_gene: TRBV16
CDR3aa: CASSQGQDYGYTF
CDR3nt: TGTGCCAGCAGCCAGGGACAGGACTATGGCTACACCTTC

abundance: NA
d_gene: TRBD2
j_gene: TRBJ2-1
v_gene: TRBV12-5
CDR3aa: CASGISGAYNEQFF
CDR3nt: TGTGCTAGTGGTATTAGCGGGGCTTACAATGAGCAGTTCTTC

abundance: NA
d_gene: NA
j_gene: TRBJ2-7
v_gene: TRBV27
CDR3aa: CASSLKSAGYEQYF
CDR3nt: TGTGCCAGCAGTTTAAAGTCGGCAGGGTACGAGCAGTACTTC

abundance: NA
d_gene: TRBD2
j_gene: TRBJ2-1
v_gene: TRBV7-3
CDR3aa: CASKRTSGYNEQFF
CDR3nt: TGTGCCAGCAAAAGGACTAGCGGATACAATGAGCAGTTCTTC

abundance: NA
d_gene: TRBD1
j_gene: TRBJ2-7
v_gene: TRBV30
CDR3aa: CAWSGGQGIGANEQYF
CDR3nt: TGTGCCTGGAGCGGAGGACAGGGGATCGGGGCTAACGAGCAGTACTTC